This T cell receptor beta chain was recovered during a study of shared clonotypes between healthy human individuals. The germline V gene encodes CDR1 LNHDA and CDR2 SQIVND (reference sequence). The ends were cut back, 2 bases at V and 1 base at J, with 9 bases in the middle. The CDR3 length is 14 residues. Comment on this clone: No antigen is known for it. Different DNA sequences within this sample yield the same CDR3.

Produced via immunoSEQ multiplex PCR; TCRdb's table is partial and in-frame only. There are over 2 million clones in the sample; just under 95% occur only once, and roughly 1% lies in the top ten. Cells designated naive CD8 were CD45RO-negative and were positively selected for CCR7, with terminally differentiated effector memory CD45RA+ cells excluded. All participating donors were Caucasian adults from Nashville, Tennessee. Study-level findings and limits: Sharing across four donors was highest in naive CD4 (roughly 5%) and lowest in memory CD8 (approximately 0.4%).

Sequencing used naive CD8+ T cells sorted from blood. The rearrangement joins TRBV19 to TRBJ2-7; tentatively, D is TRBD1 (6 bases). The sequence was collected from a man aged 18 to 30 in good health. CDR3 amino acids: CASSITDSSYEQYF. The CDR3 nucleotides are TGTGCCAGTAGTATAACGGACAGTTCCTACGAGCAGTACTTC.